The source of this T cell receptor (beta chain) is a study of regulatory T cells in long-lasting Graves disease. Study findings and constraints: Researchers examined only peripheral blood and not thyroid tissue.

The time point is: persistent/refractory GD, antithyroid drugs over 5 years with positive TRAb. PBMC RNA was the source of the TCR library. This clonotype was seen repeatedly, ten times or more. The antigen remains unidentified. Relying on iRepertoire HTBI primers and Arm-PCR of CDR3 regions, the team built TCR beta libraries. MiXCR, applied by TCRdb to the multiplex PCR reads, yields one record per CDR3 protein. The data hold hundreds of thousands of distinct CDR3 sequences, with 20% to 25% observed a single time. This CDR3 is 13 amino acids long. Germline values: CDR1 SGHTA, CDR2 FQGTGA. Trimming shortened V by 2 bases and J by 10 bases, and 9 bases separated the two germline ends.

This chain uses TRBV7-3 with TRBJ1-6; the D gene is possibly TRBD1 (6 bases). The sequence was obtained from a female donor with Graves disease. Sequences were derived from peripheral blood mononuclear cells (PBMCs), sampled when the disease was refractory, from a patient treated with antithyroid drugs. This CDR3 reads CASSLVGASPLHF. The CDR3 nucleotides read TGTGCCAGCAGCTTAGTGGGGGCCTCACCCCTCCACTTT.